What follows are 3 T cell receptor beta chains derived from one specimen sequenced in a study of CD4+ T cells in melanoma. Assay used: immunoSEQ multiplex PCR; TCRdb lists only in-frame clones, some missing. The sample comprises approximately 110,000 clones, 92% of which are singletons, and roughly 3.3% rests with the top ten. The sample comprised peripheral blood. All receptors come from a human donor with melanoma.

This CDR3 is CASSSVRASSGYNEQFF. The CDR3 bases are TGTGCCAGCAGCTCGGTAAGGGCTTCATCGGGTTACAATGAGCAGTTCTTC. The chain employs TRBV7-9 and TRBJ2-1, with no clear D. This CDR3 has 17 amino acids. V dropped 4 bases and J dropped 4 bases, with 20 bases sitting between them. CDR1 is SEHNR and CDR2 is FQNEAQ in the germline V gene (reference sequence).

The chain links TRBV6-6 to TRBJ1-6; unclear D gene. The germline V gene has CDR1 MNHNY and CDR2 SVGAGI (reference sequence). V was pared by 2 bases and J by 0 bases, with 8 bases between. This CDR3 has 16 residues. The CDR3 DNA sequence: TGTGCCAGCAGTTACGCACCAAGCTCCTATAATTCACCCCTCCACTTT. Translated: CASSYAPSSYNSPLHF.

The chain recombines TRBV10-3 with TRBJ1-3; D not resolved. The CDR3 contains 14 residues. In germline, CDR1 is ENHRY, CDR2 SYGVKD. Trimming stripped 6 bases from V and 8 bases from J, with 17 bases between. DNA of the CDR3: TGTGCCATCAGGGCCATGAAGGGCGGAGACACCATATATTTT. Residues: CAIRAMKGGDTIYF.